These 10 T cell receptor beta chains originate from one sample sequenced in a study of glioma-infiltrating T cells. Amplification of TCR alpha and beta CDR3 regions from RNA used iRepertoire nested multiplex PCR. TCRdb reanalysed the multiplex PCR reads using MiXCR and keeps one entry per CDR3 protein. The sample contains approximately 190,000 distinct CDR3 sequences, 32% of which appear only once. Sequenced input: glioma tissue, nonneoplastic brain tissue, or PBMCs (not recorded which). All receptors derive from a human donor with low-grade glioma or glioblastoma, undergoing nonglioma brain surgery, or in good health (not recorded which).

This clonotype was observed at least ten times. This rearrangement joins TRBV6-1 to TRBJ2-1; maybe TRBD2 (5 bases). Trimming removed 11 bases from V and 0 bases from J, with 14 bases in between. This CDR3 comprises 14 residues. The V gene's germline CDR1 is MNHNS and CDR2 SASEGT. The CDR3 region is CAPCKRSSYNEQFF. In nucleotides, the CDR3 is TGTGCCCCGTGCAAGCGGAGCTCCTACAATGAGCAGTTCTTC.

In this sample, this clonotype turned up a few times. V and J are TRBV4-1 and TRBJ2-3; D may be TRBD2 (6 bases). The V end was cut by 3 bases, the J end by 5 bases, with 21 bases between. The CDR3 sequence is 17 residues long. Germline V lookup: CDR1 MGHRA, CDR2 YSYEKL. The CDR3 DNA reads TGCGCCAGCAGCCAGGCGACTAGTAGTCAACGTCGAGATACGCAGTATTTT. Its protein product is CASSQATSSQRRDTQYF.

This chain uses TRBV27 with TRBJ2-7; 8 bases are a match to TRBD1. The V gene end was trimmed by 5 bases and the J gene end by 3 bases; junction bases not matched to a gene: 9. The CDR3 is 15 residues long. CDR1 is MNHEY, CDR2 SMNVEV, per germline (reference sequence). CDR3 DNA: TGTGCCAGCAGTCAAGTTGGGACAGGACACTACGAGCAGTACTTC. This gives the protein CASSQVGTGHYEQYF.

This clonotype was counted ten times or more. The rearrangement joins TRBV14 to TRBJ2-7; the D gene is possibly TRBD2 (6 bases). From germline, CDR1 is SGHDN and CDR2 FVKESK. V shed 6 bases and J shed 0 bases, with 12 bases lying between them. The CDR3 totals 14 residues. As DNA, the CDR3 is TGTGCCAGCAGGCGGACGGGGGACTCCTACGAGCAGTACTTC. Translated: CASRRTGDSYEQYF.

The chain carries TRBV27 and TRBJ2-7; 12 bases map to TRBD2. Germline loops: CDR1 MNHEY, CDR2 SMNVEV (reference sequence). CDR3 length: 14 residues. Germline trimming cut 6 bases from V and 2 bases from J; bases unmatched to any gene: 2. The DNA for the CDR3 is TGTGCCAGCAGGGGACTAGCGGGCACCTACGAGCAGTACTTC. This encodes CASRGLAGTYEQYF.

This clonotype appeared many times. The J gene is TRBJ1-1, the V gene TRBV6-2 or TRBV6-3; D ambiguous. The germline CDR1 and CDR2 sequences are MNHEY and SVGEGT. V lost 8 bases to trimming and J lost 0 bases, with 13 bases between them. The length of the CDR3 is 14 residues. As DNA, the CDR3 is TGTGCCAGCCTCAAGGCAGGCTTGAACACTGAAGCTTTCTTT. Protein: CASLKAGLNTEAFF.

This clonotype was picked up many times. This chain links TRBV7-8 with TRBJ2-1, with D maybe TRBD2 (6 bases). This CDR3 is built from 16 residues. V was trimmed by 1 base and J by 0 bases, leaving 10 bases between them. CDR1 is SGHVS and CDR2 is FQNEAQ in the germline V gene. The CDR3 DNA reads as TGTGCCAGCAGCTTAGTTAGCGGAAACTCCTACAATGAGCAGTTCTTC. Encoded protein: CASSLVSGNSYNEQFF. Together with reference TRBV7-8 and TRBJ2-1, the CDR3 gives the full variable domain: GAGVSQSPRYKVAKRGQDVALRCDPISGHVSLFWYQQALGQGPEFLTYFQNEAQLDKSGLPSDRFFAERPEGSVSTLKIQRTQQEDSAVYLCASSLVSGNSYNEQFFGPGTRLTVL.

A few counts support this clonotype. The genes are TRBV28 and TRBJ2-7, with D possibly being TRBD2 (6 bases). V lost 6 bases, J lost 5 bases, and 17 bases lay in between. Germline V CDR1 and CDR2: MDHEN, SYDVKM. This CDR3 comprises 14 residues. CDR3 residues: CASSSPGEFNEQYF. CDR3 coding DNA: TGTGCCAGCAGCTCGCCGGGGGAGTTCAACGAGCAGTACTTC.

This clonotype came up many times. This sequence joins TRBV5-4 and TRBJ2-1; D ambiguous. The length of the CDR3 is 12 residues. Germline V lookup: CDR1 SGHNT, CDR2 YYREEE (reference sequence). Trimming left V 7 bases short and J 1 base short, with 6 bases between. The CDR3 here is CASASSYNEQFF. In DNA form, the CDR3 reads TGTGCCAGCGCCAGTTCCTACAATGAGCAGTTCTTC.

The count of this clonotype is one. This chain uses TRBV20-1 with TRBJ1-1; D might be TRBD1 (6 bases). CDR1 is DFQATT and CDR2 is SNEGSKA in the germline V gene (reference sequence). The CDR3 has 14 residues. Trimming left V 6 bases short and J 5 bases short, with 19 bases between. In nucleotides, the CDR3 is TGCAGTGCGGGGGCATCCCTCGGGGGGACTGAAGCTTTCTTT. It specifies CSAGASLGGTEAFF.